This T cell receptor (beta chain) was profiled in a study of OX40 agonist ivuxolimab in advanced cancers. Study-wide background: Patients undergoing dose escalation presented with hepatocellular carcinoma, melanoma, renal cell or head and neck cancer.

Germline V CDR1 and CDR2: SGDLS, YYNGEE. CDR3 length: 13 residues. V gave up 8 bases and J gave up 0 bases, with 6 bases separating them. Assay used: immunoSEQ multiplex PCR; TCRdb lists only in-frame clones, some missing. The sample yields about 72,000 clones, about 85% seen once. Sequencing used CD4+ or CD8+ T cells sorted from blood, obtained in a trial of the OX40 agonist ivuxolimab. This clonotype was sampled from an adult with an advanced solid tumor such as melanoma, head and neck, liver or kidney cancer. The chain is built from TRBV9 and TRBJ2-6; D gene ambiguous. The CDR3 region is CASRDSGANVLTF. The CDR3 DNA is TGTGCCAGTAGAGACTCTGGGGCCAACGTCCTGACTTTC.